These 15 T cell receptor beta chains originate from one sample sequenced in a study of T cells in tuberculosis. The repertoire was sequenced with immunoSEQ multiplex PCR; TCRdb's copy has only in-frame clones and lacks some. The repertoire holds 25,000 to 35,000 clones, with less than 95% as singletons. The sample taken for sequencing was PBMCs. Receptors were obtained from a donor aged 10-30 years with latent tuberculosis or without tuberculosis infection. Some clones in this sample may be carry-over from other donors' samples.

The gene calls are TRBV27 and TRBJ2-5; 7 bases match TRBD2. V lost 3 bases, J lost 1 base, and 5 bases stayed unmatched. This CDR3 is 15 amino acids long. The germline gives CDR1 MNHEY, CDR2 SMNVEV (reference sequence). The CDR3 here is CASSLGGDLQETQYF. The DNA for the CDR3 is TGTGCCAGCAGTTTGGGGGGGGACCTCCAAGAGACCCAGTACTTC.

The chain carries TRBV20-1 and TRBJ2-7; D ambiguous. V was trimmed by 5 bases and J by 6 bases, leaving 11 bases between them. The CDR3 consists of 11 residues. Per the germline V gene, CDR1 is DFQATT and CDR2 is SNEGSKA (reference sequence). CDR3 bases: TGCAGTGCTCTATGGTCCGGCGAGCAGTACTTC. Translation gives CSALWSGEQYF.

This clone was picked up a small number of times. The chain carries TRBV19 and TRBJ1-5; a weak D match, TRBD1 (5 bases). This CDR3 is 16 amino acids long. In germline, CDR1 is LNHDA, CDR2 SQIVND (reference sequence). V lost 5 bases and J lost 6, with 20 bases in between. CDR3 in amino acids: CASSPPLGTVFQPQHF. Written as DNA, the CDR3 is TGTGCCAGTAGTCCTCCTCTCGGGACTGTTTTTCAGCCCCAGCATTTT.

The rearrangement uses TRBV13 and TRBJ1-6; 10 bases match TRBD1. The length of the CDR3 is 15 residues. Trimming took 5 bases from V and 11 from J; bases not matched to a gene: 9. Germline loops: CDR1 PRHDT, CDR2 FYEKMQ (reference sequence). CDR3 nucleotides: TGTGCCAGCAGCCTACGACAGGGGGCAGGGACACCCCTCCACTTT. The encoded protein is CASSLRQGAGTPLHF.

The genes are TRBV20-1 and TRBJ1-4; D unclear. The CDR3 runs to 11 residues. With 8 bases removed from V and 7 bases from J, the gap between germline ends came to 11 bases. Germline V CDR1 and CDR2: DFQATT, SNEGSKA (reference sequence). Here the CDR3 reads CSTAPGEKLFF. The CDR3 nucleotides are TGCAGTACGGCCCCGGGTGAAAAACTGTTTTTT.

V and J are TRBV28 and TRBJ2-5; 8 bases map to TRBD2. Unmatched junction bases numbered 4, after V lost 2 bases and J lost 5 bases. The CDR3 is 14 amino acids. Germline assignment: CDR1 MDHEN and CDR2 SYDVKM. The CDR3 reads CASSLSGSWETQYF. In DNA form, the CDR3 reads TGTGCCAGCAGTTTAAGCGGGAGCTGGGAGACCCAGTACTTC.

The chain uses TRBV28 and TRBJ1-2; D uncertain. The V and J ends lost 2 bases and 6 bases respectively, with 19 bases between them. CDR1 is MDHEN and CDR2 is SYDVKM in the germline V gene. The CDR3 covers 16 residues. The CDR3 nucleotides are TGTGCCAGCAGTTTAGGCGGTAACAAACGACTCAATGGCTACACCTTC. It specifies CASSLGGNKRLNGYTF.

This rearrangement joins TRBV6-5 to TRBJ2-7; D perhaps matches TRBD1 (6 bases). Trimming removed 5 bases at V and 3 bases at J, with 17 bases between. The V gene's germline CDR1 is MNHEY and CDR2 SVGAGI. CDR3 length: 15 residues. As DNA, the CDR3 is TGTGCCAGCAGTCGAGCCTTAAGACAGGTCTACGAGCAGTACTTC. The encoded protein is CASSRALRQVYEQYF.

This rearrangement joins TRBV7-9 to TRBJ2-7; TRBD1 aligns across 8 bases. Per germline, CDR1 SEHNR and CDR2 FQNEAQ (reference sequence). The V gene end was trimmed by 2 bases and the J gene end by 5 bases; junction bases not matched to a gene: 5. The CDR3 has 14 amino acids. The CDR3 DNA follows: TGTGCCAGCAGCTTAACACAGGGGGAGAACGAGCAGTACTTC. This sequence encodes CASSLTQGENEQYF. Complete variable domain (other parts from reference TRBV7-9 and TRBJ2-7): DTGVSQNPRHKITKRGQNVTFRCDPISEHNRLYWYRQTLGQGPEFLTYFQNEAQLEKSRLLSDRFSAERPKGSFSTLEIQRTEQGDSAMYLCASSLTQGENEQYFGPGTRLTVT.

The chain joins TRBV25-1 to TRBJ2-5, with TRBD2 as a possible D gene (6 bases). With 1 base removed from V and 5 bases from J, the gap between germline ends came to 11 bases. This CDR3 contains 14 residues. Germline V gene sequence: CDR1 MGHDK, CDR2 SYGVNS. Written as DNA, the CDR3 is TGTGCCAGCAGTGAATGGGGGGTGCGGGAGACCCAGTACTTC. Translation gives CASSEWGVRETQYF.

CDR3: CASSLVGLGLAGAVGTQYF. The CDR3 coding sequence is TGTGCCAGCAGTTTAGTGGGGCTGGGACTAGCGGGAGCGGTGGGGACCCAGTACTTC. The V gene is TRBV28, the J gene TRBJ2-5; TRBD2 agrees at 14 bases. The CDR3 runs 19 residues. Germline assignment: CDR1 MDHEN and CDR2 SYDVKM. The V and J ends lost 2 bases and 7 bases, in that order; junction bases with no gene match: 15.

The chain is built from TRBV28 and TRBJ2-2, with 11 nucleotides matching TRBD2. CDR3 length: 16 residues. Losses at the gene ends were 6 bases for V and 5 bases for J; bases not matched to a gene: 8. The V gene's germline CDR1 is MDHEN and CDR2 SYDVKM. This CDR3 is CASRQLAGAGTGELFF. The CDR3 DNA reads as TGTGCCAGCAGGCAACTAGCGGGAGCTGGGACCGGGGAGCTGTTTTTT.

The CDR3 here is CASSREGGAPNTEAFF. The CDR3 DNA is TGCGCCAGCAGCCGGGAGGGAGGGGCGCCGAACACTGAAGCTTTCTTT. This sequence joins TRBV5-1 and TRBJ1-1; TRBD1 is a possible D gene (5 bases). Germline V gives CDR1 SGHRS, CDR2 YFSETQ. Trimming removed 4 bases at V and 1 base at J, with 17 bases between. This CDR3 has 16 amino acids. Variable domain in full (rest from reference TRBV5-1 and TRBJ1-1): KAGVTQTPRYLIKTRGQQVTLSCSPISGHRSVSWYQQTPGQGLQFLFEYFSETQRNKGNFPGRFSGRQFSNSRSEMNVSTLELGDSALYLCASSREGGAPNTEAFFGQGTRLTVV.

CDR3 protein: CAISESFGQGYRPYF. The DNA of the CDR3 is TGTGCCATCAGTGAGTCATTTGGTCAGGGTTATCGGCCGTACTTC. The chain joins TRBV10-3 to TRBJ2-7; maybe TRBD1 (5 bases). Per the germline V gene, CDR1 is ENHRY and CDR2 is SYGVKD. The CDR3 totals 15 residues. V was clipped by 0 bases and J by 12 bases, with 21 bases between them.

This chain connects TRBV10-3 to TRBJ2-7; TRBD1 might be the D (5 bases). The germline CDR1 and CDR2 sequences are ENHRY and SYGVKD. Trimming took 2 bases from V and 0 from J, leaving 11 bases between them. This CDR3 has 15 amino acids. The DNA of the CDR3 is TGTGCCATCAGTGAGGAAGGGGATAGCTCCTACGAGCAGTACTTC. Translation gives CAISEEGDSSYEQYF.